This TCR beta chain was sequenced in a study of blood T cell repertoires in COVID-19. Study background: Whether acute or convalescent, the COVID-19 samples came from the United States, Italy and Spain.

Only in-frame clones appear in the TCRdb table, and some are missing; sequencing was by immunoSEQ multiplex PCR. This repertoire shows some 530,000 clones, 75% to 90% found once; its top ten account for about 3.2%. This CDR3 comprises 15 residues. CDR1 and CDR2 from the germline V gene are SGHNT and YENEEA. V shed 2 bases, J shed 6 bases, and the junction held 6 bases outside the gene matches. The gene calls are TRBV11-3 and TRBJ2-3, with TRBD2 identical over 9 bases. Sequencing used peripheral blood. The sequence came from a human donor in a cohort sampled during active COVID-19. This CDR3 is CASSLFSGSGDTQYF. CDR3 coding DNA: TGTGCCAGCAGCTTATTTAGCGGGAGTGGGGATACGCAGTATTTT. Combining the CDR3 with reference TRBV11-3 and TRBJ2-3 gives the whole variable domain EAGVVQSPRYKIIEKKQPVAFWCNPISGHNTLYWYLQNLGQGPELLIRYENEEAVDDSQLPKDRFSAERLKGVDSTLKIQPAELGDSAVYLCASSLFSGSGDTQYFGPGTRLTVL.